The 5 T cell receptor beta chains given below trace back to one sample, sequenced in a study of OX40 agonist ivuxolimab in advanced cancers. This table comes from immunoSEQ multiplex PCR, and its TCRdb copy is limited to in-frame clones, with some not included. The sample records tens of thousands of clones, around 90% being singletons. Sequencing was performed on CD4+ or CD8+ T cells sorted from blood, taken in a trial of the OX40 agonist ivuxolimab. The receptors were gathered from an adult with an advanced solid tumor such as melanoma, head and neck, liver or kidney cancer.

CDR3 in DNA: TGTGCCAGCAGCCCCGGGGGGTTTTGGGAGCAGTACTTC. Translation: CASSPGGFWEQYF. This chain uses TRBV7-9 with TRBJ2-7; 7 bases fit TRBD2. V dropped 5 bases and J dropped 7; count of bases not matched to a gene: 8. Germline assignment: CDR1 SEHNR and CDR2 FQNEAQ (reference sequence). The CDR3 extends over 13 amino acids. Full variable domain (remainder filled in from reference TRBV7-9 and TRBJ2-7): DTGVSQNPRHKITKRGQNVTFRCDPISEHNRLYWYRQTLGQGPEFLTYFQNEAQLEKSRLLSDRFSAERPKGSFSTLEIQRTEQGDSAMYLCASSPGGFWEQYFGPGTRLTVT.

The CDR3 sequence: CASSDLGSLNTEAFF. As DNA, the CDR3 is TGTGCCAGCAGTGATTTGGGCAGCTTGAACACTGAAGCTTTCTTT. V gene TRBV2 combines with J gene TRBJ1-1; D gene unclear. The V gene's germline CDR1 is SNHLY and CDR2 FYNNEI. The length of the CDR3 is 15 residues. The V gene lost 3 bases and the J gene lost 0 bases, with 11 bases spanning the gap.

The chain couples TRBV5-6 to TRBJ2-7; 7 nucleotides line up with TRBD1. Trimming cost V 4 bases and J 6 bases; bases outside gene matches: 7. This CDR3 region has 13 residues. The V gene's germline CDR1 is SGHDT and CDR2 YYEEEE. Here the CDR3 reads CASSLDRTGEQYF. The DNA of the CDR3 is TGTGCCAGCAGCCTGGACAGGACGGGCGAGCAGTACTTC.

This sequence joins TRBV4-3 and TRBJ2-3; D remains ambiguous. The V and J ends lost 0 bases and 2 bases respectively, with 9 bases between them. From germline, CDR1 is LGHNA and CDR2 YSLEER. The CDR3 length is 15 residues. The CDR3 is CASSQETQITDTQYF. For the CDR3, the DNA is TGCGCCAGCAGCCAAGAGACCCAGATCACAGATACGCAGTATTTT.

The chain recombines TRBV19 with TRBJ2-2; TRBD1 agrees at 9 bases. Germline CDR1 is LNHDA and CDR2 is SQIVND (reference sequence). CDR3 length equals 16 residues. V trimming: 5 bases; J trimming: 6 bases; junction bases outside the gene matches: 10. CDR3 loop: CASSSIGTGWPGELFF. The CDR3 coding sequence is TGTGCCAGTAGTTCAATAGGGACAGGGTGGCCCGGGGAGCTGTTTTTT.